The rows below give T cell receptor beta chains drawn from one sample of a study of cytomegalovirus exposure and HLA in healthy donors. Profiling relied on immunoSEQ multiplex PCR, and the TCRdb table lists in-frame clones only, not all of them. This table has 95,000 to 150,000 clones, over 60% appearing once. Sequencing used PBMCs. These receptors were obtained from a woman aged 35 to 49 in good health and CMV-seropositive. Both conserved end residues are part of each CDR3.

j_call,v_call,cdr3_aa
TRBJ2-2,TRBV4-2,CASSPRASDTGELFF
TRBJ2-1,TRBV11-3,CASSLRDRGLGEQFF
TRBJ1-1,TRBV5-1,CASSLGGMNTEAFF
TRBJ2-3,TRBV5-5,CASSPRDGVTDTQYF
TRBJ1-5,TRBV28,CASRTGVYSNQPQHF
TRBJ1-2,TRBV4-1,CASSQGPLTGNYGYTF
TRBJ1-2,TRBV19,CASSSVLRVTNYGYTF
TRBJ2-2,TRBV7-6,CASSAVRANTGELFF
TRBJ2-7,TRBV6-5,CASSYARGTYEQYF
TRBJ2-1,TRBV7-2,CASSLRLAEQFF
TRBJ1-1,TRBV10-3,CAISESGGEVDTEAFF
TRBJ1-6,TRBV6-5,CASSLGQGDSPLHF
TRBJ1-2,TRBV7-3,CASSLVAQGGGYTF
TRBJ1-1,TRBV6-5,CASSTPGGRAAEAFF
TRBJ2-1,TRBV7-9,CASSSTGRGGSSYNEQFF
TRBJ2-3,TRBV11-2,CASSLDVTSGGRHF
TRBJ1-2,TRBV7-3,CASSLEGSNYGYTF
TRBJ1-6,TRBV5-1,CASSFAGNLDSPLHF
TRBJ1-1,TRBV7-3,CASSLQGSTEAFF
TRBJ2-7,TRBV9,CASSPQLWSYEQYF
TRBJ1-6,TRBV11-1,CASSYRGEKNSPLHF
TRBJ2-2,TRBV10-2,CASRALVASGELFF
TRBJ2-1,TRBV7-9,CASSYRPALSGGTYNEQFF
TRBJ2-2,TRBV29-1,CSVKGAGELFF
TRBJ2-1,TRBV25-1,CASSVAGGRNEQFF
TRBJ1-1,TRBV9,CASSGGGELAEAFF
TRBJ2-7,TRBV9,CASSPRRAGAYEQYF
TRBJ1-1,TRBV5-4,CASSFGQSNTEAFF
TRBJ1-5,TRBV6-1,CASSENSWQGSNQPQHF
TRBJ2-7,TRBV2,CASRGLAGMDEQYF
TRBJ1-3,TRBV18,CASSPPTPGNTIYF
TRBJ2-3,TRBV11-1,CASSFRNTDTQYF
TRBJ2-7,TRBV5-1,CASSFHGGASSYEQYF
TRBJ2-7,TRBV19,CASSIQGVGYEQYF
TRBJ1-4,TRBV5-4,CASSTTGTGDEKLFF
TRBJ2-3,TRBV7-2,CASRSGLAGNADTQYF
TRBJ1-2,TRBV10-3,CAISEIDRVSYGYTF